This TCR beta chain was profiled in a study of T cells after posttransplantation cyclophosphamide. On the day of bone marrow donation, the related graft donor provided peripheral blood. The naive gate required viable CD3+CD4+ or CD3+CD8+ cells with CCR7+CD45RA+CD45RO-CD95-CD27+CD28+ phenotype. Study results and caveats: Recipient CMV seropositivity and CMV reactivation strongly tracked TRB clonality. Tissue-infiltrating T cells from skin or gut overlapped little with blood T cells.

On this clone itself: Its antigen is currently unknown. One end of the junction fails to match germline, which may point to a read error.

This CDR3 spans 15 amino acids. Per the germline V gene, CDR1 is SNHLY and CDR2 is FYNNEI. Assay used: immunoSEQ multiplex PCR; TCRdb lists only in-frame clones, some missing. The sample holds roughly 20,000 clones, nearly 99% seen once. The chain uses TRBV2 and TRBJ2-6, with a possible D match to TRBD1 (5 bases). This receptor was obtained from a middle-aged man in good health, CMV-negative, and a related stem cell transplant donor. The sequencing sample was made of naive CD8+ T cells sorted from PBMCs. Written as DNA, the CDR3 is TGTGCCAGCAGGGACGGAAACTCTGGGGCCAACGTCCCGACTTTC. Its protein is CASRDGNSGANVPTF.